Presented here are 21 T cell receptor beta chains from one specimen sequenced in a study of T-cell memory formation after mild COVID-19. Using its own MiXCR run on the 5' RACE reads, TCRdb lists one record per CDR3 protein. The table lists hundreds of thousands of distinct CDR3 sequences, roughly 21% of them singletons. Material for sequencing was PBMCs or a T cell subset sorted from them (not recorded which). Receptors originate from an adult woman who had mild COVID-19 (a few samples of this study predate the infection). Cell type and time point are not known.

The chain couples TRBV5-1 to TRBJ2-5, with a tentative D call TRBD2 (5 bases). The CDR3 is 13 residues long. The V gene lost 2 bases and the J gene lost 5 bases, with 10 bases spanning the gap. CDR1 and CDR2 from the germline V gene are SGHRS and YFSETQ. The CDR3 sequence is CASSFRGPETQYF. CDR3 coding DNA: TGCGCCAGCAGCTTTCGAGGGCCGGAGACCCAGTACTTC.

This clonotype was counted a few times. This chain connects TRBV12-3 or TRBV12-4 to TRBJ1-5; no definite D call. Trimming took 5 bases from V and 2 from J, leaving 7 bases between them. The CDR3 has 13 residues. The chain's CDR3 is CASSIEGNQPQHF. The CDR3 bases are TGTGCCAGCAGTATAGAGGGCAATCAGCCCCAGCATTTT.

V and J are TRBV7-3 and TRBJ2-7; possibly TRBD1 for D (7 bases). The CDR3 is 15 residues long. Germline V gives CDR1 SGHTA, CDR2 FQGTGA. The germline V and J ends were trimmed by 4 bases and 0 bases, with 13 bases remaining between them. The CDR3 DNA follows: TGTGCCAGCAGCTCTCAGGGGGGTAGCTCCTACGAGCAGTACTTC. Amino acids: CASSSQGGSSYEQYF.

V is TRBV20-1 and J is TRBJ1-1; D unresolved. Germline V gene data show CDR1 as DFQATT and CDR2 as SNEGSKA (reference sequence). The V and J ends lost 5 bases and 4 bases respectively, with 14 bases between them. This CDR3 has 13 residues. The CDR3 nucleotides are TGCAGTGCTGGGGATCCCGGGAGCACTGAAGCTTTCTTT. Translating gives CSAGDPGSTEAFF.

In DNA form, the CDR3 reads TGTGCCACCAGTGACCCAACCGCGGCAGCTGAGCAGTTCTTC. Protein: CATSDPTAAAEQFF. This chain uses TRBV24-1 with TRBJ2-1; no definite D call. Trimming cost V 4 bases and J 9 bases, with 15 bases left between them. Germline V gives CDR1 KGHDR, CDR2 SFDVKD. This CDR3 has 14 amino acids.

This chain connects TRBV15 to TRBJ2-1; no clear D. The CDR3 totals 14 residues. V lost 1 base and J 8 bases, leaving 12 bases between the germline ends. The germline CDR1 and CDR2 sequences are LNHNV and YYDKDF (reference sequence). The DNA of the CDR3 is TGTGCCACCAGCAGAGGCGACGAGGTGGATGAGCAGTTCTTC. It specifies CATSRGDEVDEQFF.

Only a few counts were recorded for this clonotype. The J gene is TRBJ2-5, the V gene TRBV5-1; D may be TRBD2 (6 bases). The V end was cut by 7 bases, the J end by 5 bases, with 18 bases between. This CDR3 is built from 14 residues. Looked up from germline, CDR1 is SGHRS and CDR2 is YFSETQ. The CDR3 protein is CASQPGGNVETQYF. The CDR3 DNA is TGCGCCAGCCAACCAGGCGGGAATGTTGAGACCCAGTACTTC.

This clonotype was recorded a few times. This CDR3 is CASSLFGGPYEQYF. The DNA for the CDR3 is TGTGCCAGCAGCTTGTTCGGCGGACCCTACGAGCAGTACTTC. V and J are TRBV7-3 and TRBJ2-7, with D uncertain. Germline CDR1 is SGHTA and CDR2 is FQGTGA. The germline V and J ends were trimmed by 3 bases and 2 bases, with 11 bases remaining between them. The CDR3 length is 14 residues. The whole variable domain, remainder taken from reference TRBV7-3 and TRBJ2-7, is GAGVSQTPSNKVTEKGKYVELRCDPISGHTALYWYRQSLGQGPEFLIYFQGTGAADDSGLPNDRFFAVRPEGSVSTLKIQRTERGDSAVYLCASSLFGGPYEQYFGPGTRLTVT.

This clonotype was seen a few times. The chain links TRBV4-1 to TRBJ1-1; D is unresolved. Looked up from germline, CDR1 is MGHRA and CDR2 is YSYEKL. V dropped 1 base and J dropped 0 bases, with 12 bases sitting between them. The CDR3 extends over 16 amino acids. The CDR3 loop reads CASSQGPTRLNTEAFF. DNA for the CDR3: TGCGCCAGCAGCCAAGGGCCGACGAGACTGAACACTGAAGCTTTCTTT.

This clonotype was counted between two and nine times. This chain links TRBV12-3 or TRBV12-4 with TRBJ2-5; D tentatively fits TRBD1 or TRBD2 (5 bases each). The length of the CDR3 is 14 residues. V was cut by 6 bases and J by 5 bases, with 16 bases left in between. The CDR3 loop reads CASSRGSGGETQYF. Written as DNA, the CDR3 is TGTGCCAGCAGCCGAGGAAGTGGGGGTGAGACCCAGTACTTC.

The rearrangement links TRBV6-5 to TRBJ2-7; 7 bases align to TRBD1. CDR3 size: 14 residues. V was pared by 5 bases and J by 7 bases, with 11 bases of the junction left unmatched. The germline CDR1 and CDR2 sequences are MNHEY and SVGAGI. The CDR3 sequence: CASSPRDRVWEQYF. CDR3 coding DNA: TGTGCCAGCAGTCCACGCGACAGGGTATGGGAGCAGTACTTC.

V usage is TRBV6-5 and J usage is TRBJ1-2; D is perhaps TRBD1 (6 bases). Germline V lookup: CDR1 MNHEY, CDR2 SVGAGI. V gave up 7 bases and J gave up 1 base, with 10 bases separating them. The length of the CDR3 is 13 residues. CDR3 sequence reads: CASKGGDNYGYTF. The DNA for the CDR3 is TGTGCCAGCAAGGGGGGGGATAACTATGGCTACACCTTC.

The chain uses TRBV4-1 and TRBJ1-1, with D possibly TRBD1 on 5 matching bases. Deletions cut 0 bases from V and 8 bases from J, with 16 bases between. The CDR3 sequence is 15 residues long. Per germline, CDR1 MGHRA and CDR2 YSYEKL. The CDR3 DNA follows: TGCGCCAGCAGCCAAGAGGGGGGGGGATTAGCCGAAGCTTTCTTT. Encoded protein: CASSQEGGGLAEAFF.

The V call is TRBV7-9, the J call TRBJ2-7, with D possibly matching TRBD1 (6 bases). CDR3 size: 14 residues. V was shortened by 4 bases and J by 2 bases, with 12 bases between the two germline ends. Per the germline V gene, CDR1 is SEHNR and CDR2 is FQNEAQ (reference sequence). The DNA of the CDR3 is TGTGCCAGCAGCTCCACAGGGAGAGCCTACGAGCAGTACTTC. Translation: CASSSTGRAYEQYF.

The V and J genes are TRBV7-9 and TRBJ2-1; 10 positions agree with TRBD2. This CDR3 has 15 amino acids. V lost 6 bases, J lost 5 bases, and 7 bases stayed unmatched. Germline values: CDR1 SEHNR, CDR2 FQNEAQ (reference sequence). The CDR3 nucleotides read TGTGCCAGCAGTACTGGACTAGCGGAACACAATGAGCAGTTCTTC. It encodes CASSTGLAEHNEQFF.

This chain links TRBV5-6 with TRBJ2-3; TRBD2 matches 7 bases. Germline CDR1 reads SGHDT; CDR2 reads YYEEEE. The CDR3 spans 15 residues. With 4 bases clipped from V and 0 bases from J, the junction kept 5 bases outside the gene matches. The CDR3: CASSPGGWSTDTQYF. The CDR3 DNA follows: TGTGCCAGCAGCCCGGGAGGCTGGAGCACAGATACGCAGTATTTT.

This clonotype has ten or more counts. The rearrangement uses TRBV5-1 and TRBJ1-1; D might be TRBD1 (5 bases). Trimming took 0 bases from V and 5 from J, leaving 8 bases between them. Germline CDR1 and CDR2: SGHRS and YFSETQ. The CDR3 loop spans 13 amino acids. The CDR3 reads CASSLGGETEAFF. CDR3 sequence (DNA): TGCGCCAGCAGCTTGGGAGGGGAGACTGAAGCTTTCTTT.

This clonotype showed up just a few times. The chain carries TRBV6-2 or TRBV6-3 and TRBJ2-1; 9 nucleotides align to TRBD2. CDR3 size: 15 residues. Per the germline V gene, CDR1 is MNHEY and CDR2 is SVGEGT. The junction had 8 bases not matched to a gene; V was cut back by 5 bases and J by 6 bases. The CDR3 sequence is CASSASGRPGNEQFF. The CDR3 DNA is TGTGCCAGCAGTGCCAGCGGGAGGCCAGGCAATGAGCAGTTCTTC.

In its sample, this clonotype was seen a few times. The chain uses TRBV4-1 and TRBJ2-7; 10 positions match TRBD1. The CDR3 consists of 17 residues. Germline V gene sequence: CDR1 MGHRA, CDR2 YSYEKL. The ends lost 4 bases at V and 0 bases at J; junction bases unmatched: 9. CDR3 sequence: CASSRVAGTGVSYEQYF. CDR3 sequence (DNA): TGCGCCAGCAGCCGAGTCGCTGGGACAGGGGTCTCCTACGAGCAGTACTTC.

There are many counts of this clonotype. The V gene is TRBV4-3, the J gene TRBJ2-3, with D hard to call. V shed 0 bases and J shed 6 bases, with 7 bases lying between them. This CDR3 has 13 amino acids. Germline V lookup: CDR1 LGHNA, CDR2 YSLEER. DNA of the CDR3: TGCGCCAGCAGCCAAGATTTAGGGGATACGCAGTATTTT. The encoded protein is CASSQDLGDTQYF.

The J gene is TRBJ2-3, the V gene TRBV20-1; TRBD2 matches at 10 bases. The CDR3 spans 19 residues. With V trimmed by 0 bases and J by 3 bases, 15 bases remained unmatched. Germline CDR1 reads DFQATT; CDR2 reads SNEGSKA (reference sequence). The CDR3 loop reads CSARDPGLAGVVGTDTQYF. As DNA, the CDR3 is TGCAGTGCTAGAGATCCTGGGCTAGCGGGAGTAGTGGGGACAGATACGCAGTATTTT.